This T cell receptor (beta chain) was sequenced during a study of T-cell reconstitution after alpha-beta-depleted transplantation in children (dated by TCRdb to 2015 to 2016). For context, the study as a whole: The study quantitatively tracked T-cell immune reconstitution after TCRalphabeta/CD19-depleted allogeneic hematopoietic cell transplantation in children using TCR repertoire profiling.

This clonotype was counted many times. Its antigen is currently not known. No per-base quality is available; no much larger clone lies one base away. From the germline V gene, CDR1 is SQVTM and CDR2 is ANQGSEA. Trimmed from V: 3 bases; trimmed from J: 0 bases; junction bases lacking a gene match: 1. Inclusive of the bounding cysteine and phenylalanine, the CDR3 is 14 residues long. The only DNA kept is the CDR3, 42 bases in frame from the first base. The method was PCR. The data were produced on an Illumina HiSeq 2500. To normalize quantification of the TCRbeta repertoire, the TCR libraries were built with molecular barcoding that relied on unique molecular identifiers. Using fastp at Q25 and MiXCR, TCRdb reprocessed the public reads and kept productive beta chains. Rows are unified per CDR3 protein, each entry keeping the most common DNA and genes. In this sample the table shows hundreds of thousands of distinct CDR3 sequences, approximately 17% of which occur a single time. The ten largest clones represent 0.8% to 1.1% of the sample.

The chain joins TRBV29-1 to TRBJ1-3, with TRBD1 matching 8 junction bases. The source of this sequence is a human donor who donated a stem cell graft to a child with acute myeloid leukemia. This sample comprised PBMCs from the stem cell graft donor, obtained from the stem cell graft. CDR3 sequence: CSVETGASGNTIYF. The DNA reads TGCAGCGTTGAGACAGGGGCCTCTGGAAACACCATATATTTT.